This T cell receptor (beta chain) was sequenced in a study of blood T cell repertoires in COVID-19. Overall study: T cells, B-cell-depleted T cells, or PBMCs provided the cDNA or gDNA that served as material.

Deletions cut 0 bases from V and 7 bases from J, with 7 bases between. Germline V gives CDR1 SNHLY, CDR2 FYNNEI. The CDR3 extends over 13 amino acids. Original processing methods: Quantification of nucleated cells was approximated via reference gene primer amplification. Assay used: immunoSEQ multiplex PCR; TCRdb lists only in-frame clones, some missing. V and J calls and clone size are those listed in that table; D and trimming were worked out from the DNA. Of 310,000 or so clones listed, about 90% were seen once; the top ten hold approximately 10%. The sample consisted of peripheral blood. J is TRBJ2-1 and V is TRBV2; D is undetermined. The clonotype comes from a woman aged 25 to 39 with COVID-19, enrolled during active disease. For the CDR3, the DNA is TGTGCCAGCAGTGAAGCGCTATGGAATGAGCAGTTCTTC. Protein sequence: CASSEALWNEQFF. The complete variable domain, with remaining parts taken from reference TRBV2 and TRBJ2-1, reads EPEVTQTPSHQVTQMGQEVILRCVPISNHLYFYWYRQILGQKVEFLVSFYNNEISEKSEIFDDQFSVERPDGSNFTLKIRSTKLEDSAMYFCASSEALWNEQFFGPGTRLTVL.